These 11 T cell receptor beta chains were sequenced from one sample in a study of early T cells in non-severe SARS-CoV-2 infection. TCRdb analysed the 5' RACE reads with MiXCR anew, one entry per CDR3 protein. The sample holds 86,000 or so distinct CDR3 sequences, 6% to 7% seen once. The sequenced material came from whole blood. The source of these receptors is an adult who was a healthcare worker with PCR-confirmed SARS-CoV-2 infection or an uninfected control (not recorded which).

This clonotype was seen a few times. The chain employs TRBV7-2 and TRBJ2-7; D uncertain. The CDR3 loop spans 15 amino acids. Between the trimmed V and J ends, which lost 2 bases and 2 bases, there was a span of 13 bases. Germline V gene lookup returns CDR1 SGHTA and CDR2 FQGNSA. CDR3 sequence reads: CASSLMKVATYEQYF. Written as DNA, the CDR3 is TGTGCCAGCAGCTTAATGAAGGTTGCAACCTACGAGCAGTACTTC. Filled out from reference TRBV7-2 and TRBJ2-7, the complete variable domain reads GAGVSQSPSNKVTEKGKDVELRCDPISGHTALYWYRQSLGQGLEFLIYFQGNSAPDKSGLPSDRFSAERTGGSVSTLTIQRTQQEDSAVYLCASSLMKVATYEQYFGPGTRLTVT.

The gene calls are TRBV12-3 or TRBV12-4 and TRBJ2-5; 11 bases fit TRBD2. V gave up 5 bases and J gave up 4 bases; unmatched junction bases: 9. This CDR3 region has 16 residues. For the CDR3, the DNA is TGTGCCAGCAGTCCCGGGGTAGCGGGAGGGCTAGAGACCCAGTACTTC. Its translation: CASSPGVAGGLETQYF.

This clonotype has a handful of counts. The genes are TRBV18 and TRBJ1-5, with TRBD1 matching over 9 bases. This CDR3 contains 15 residues. Trimming removed 4 bases from V and 4 bases from J; junction bases left unmatched: 5. Germline lookup yields CDR1 KGHSH and CDR2 LQKENI. CDR3 DNA: TGTGCCAGCTCACGCAGACAGGGGGAGAATCAGCCCCAGCATTTT. This codes for CASSRRQGENQPQHF. Variable domain in full (rest from reference TRBV18 and TRBJ1-5): NAGVMQNPRHLVRRRGQEARLRCSPMKGHSHVYWYRQLPEEGLKFMVYLQKENIIDESGMPKERFSAEFPKEGPSILRIQQVVRGDSAAYFCASSRRQGENQPQHFGDGTRLSIL.

This clonotype was counted many times. V and J are TRBV29-1 and TRBJ1-2, with 8 nucleotides matching TRBD1. CDR3 length: 10 amino acids. The V gene's germline CDR1 is SQVTM and CDR2 ANQGSEA. V was clipped by 3 bases and J by 13 bases; unmatched bases: 4. The CDR3 region has the DNA TGCAGCGTTGAGACAGGGGTCCTCACCTTC. Encoded protein: CSVETGVLTF.

This clonotype was seen at least ten times. The gene calls are TRBV7-2 and TRBJ1-3; 9 bases are a match to TRBD1. V dropped 2 bases and J dropped 3; count of bases not matched to a gene: 2. Germline values: CDR1 SGHTA, CDR2 FQGNSA. CDR3 length: 15 amino acids. The CDR3: CASSLRDRDGNTIYF. CDR3 sequence (DNA): TGTGCCAGCAGCTTACGGGACAGGGATGGAAACACCATATATTTT.

V gene TRBV11-2 combines with J gene TRBJ2-5; 7 bases map to TRBD1. Trimming cost V 1 base and J 2 bases; bases outside gene matches: 7. The germline V gene has CDR1 SGHAT and CDR2 FQNNGV. The CDR3 extends over 16 amino acids. The CDR3 nucleotides are TGTGCCAGCAGCTTAGTTGGGACAGAAAGTCAAGAGACCCAGTACTTC. The encoded protein is CASSLVGTESQETQYF.

This clonotype was seen only a few times. The chain combines TRBV28 with TRBJ2-1, with D perhaps assigned TRBD1 or TRBD2 (5 bases each). The CDR3 length is 16 residues. Trimming left V 1 base short and J 8 bases short, with 18 bases between. Germline CDR1 is MDHEN and CDR2 is SYDVKM. In DNA form, the CDR3 reads TGTGCCAGCAGTTTATTGCCTGGGGGACCTCAGGATGAGCAGTTCTTC. Residues: CASSLLPGGPQDEQFF.

This clonotype was seen more than once but under ten times. The rearrangement uses TRBV20-1 and TRBJ1-5; D not resolved. Trimming took 4 bases from V and 2 from J, leaving 18 bases between them. The CDR3 spans 16 residues. Germline V lookup: CDR1 DFQATT, CDR2 SNEGSKA (reference sequence). DNA for the CDR3: TGCAGTGCTAACCCCGGAGGCAGCGGAGGCAATCAGCCCCAGCATTTT. Its protein product is CSANPGGSGGNQPQHF.

The V and J genes are TRBV5-6 and TRBJ1-1; 8 bases match TRBD1. The germline V gene has CDR1 SGHDT and CDR2 YYEEEE. This CDR3 has 16 amino acids. V lost 3 bases and J lost 0; bases outside the gene matches: 7. In DNA form, the CDR3 reads TGTGCCAGCAGCTCCCGACAGGGGAGATTGAACACTGAAGCTTTCTTT. Amino acids: CASSSRQGRLNTEAFF. Full variable domain (missing parts from reference TRBV5-6 and TRBJ1-1): DAGVTQSPTHLIKTRGQQVTLRCSPKSGHDTVSWYQQALGQGPQFIFQYYEEEERQRGNFPDRFSGHQFPNYSSELNVNALLLGDSALYLCASSSRQGRLNTEAFFGQGTRLTVV.

The chain uses TRBV7-9 and TRBJ1-5; D is uncertain. The CDR3 loop spans 14 amino acids. Trimming cost V 6 bases and J 0 bases, with 9 bases left between them. Germline V gives CDR1 SEHNR, CDR2 FQNEAQ (reference sequence). The CDR3 nucleotides read TGTGCCAGCAGTCGATCCAGTAGCAATCAGCCCCAGCATTTT. This sequence encodes CASSRSSSNQPQHF.

The V gene is TRBV28, the J gene TRBJ2-4, with 10 bases that match TRBD1. With V trimmed by 2 bases and J by 4 bases, 2 bases remained unmatched. Germline CDR1 is MDHEN and CDR2 is SYDVKM. The CDR3 has 15 amino acids. Here the CDR3 DNA reads TGTGCCAGCAGTTTAACGGGACAGGGGAAAAACATTCAGTACTTC. It codes for CASSLTGQGKNIQYF.